Listed below are T cell receptor beta chains from one sample, sequenced in a study of graft-versus-host responses after intestinal transplantation. Libraries were prepared by immunoSEQ multiplex PCR; TCRdb keeps only in-frame clonotypes and omits some of them. The sample shows 35,000 to 45,000 clones, approximately 93% of them seen only once. Here the sequenced sample was PBMCs, taken around 720 days after intestinal transplantation. The source is a human patient who received an intestinal transplant, so some T cells may come from the graft donor. The CDR3 runs from the conserved cysteine through the conserved F or W. A D gene is named only where the DNA matches it firmly. Clone size is given for some rows only: seen once, a few or many times, or a class if the clone is expanded.

clone size	V gene	J gene	D gene	CDR3 DNA	CDR3 protein
.	TRBV5-4	TRBJ2-5	TRBD2	TGTGCCAGCAGCACCGGGACTAGCTCGTCGAAGACCCAGTACTTC	CASSTGTSSSKTQYF
.	TRBV5-1	TRBJ2-5	TRBD2	TGCGCCAGCAGCTTGGGCCTAGCGGGTTTTCAGGAGACCCAGTACTTC	CASSLGLAGFQETQYF
.	TRBV7-9	TRBJ2-7	TRBD1	TGTGCCAGCAGCTTAAAGGGGGCTCGGGAGCAGTACTTC	CASSLKGAREQYF
.	TRBV6-6	TRBJ1-2	.	TGTGCCAGCAGCCCCGGGACCGACGTAGGCTACACCTTC	CASSPGTDVGYTF
.	TRBV11-1	TRBJ2-7	TRBD2	TGTGCCAGCAGCTTAGCGGGGGGGAAACTAGCGGAGTTGTACGAGCAGTACTTC	CASSLAGGKLAELYEQYF
.	TRBV9	TRBJ2-1	.	TGTGCCAGCAGCGTCGAAGTAGCGGCCTACAATGAGCAGTTCTTC	CASSVEVAAYNEQFF
.	TRBV5-1	TRBJ2-7	TRBD1	TGCGCCAGCAGCTTGGTGGACAGGGTAAGCGAGCAGTACTTC	CASSLVDRVSEQYF
.	TRBV7-2	TRBJ1-5	.	TGTGCCAGCAGCTTAGAACGGGCTAACCAGCCCCAGCATTTT	CASSLERANQPQHF
.	TRBV30	TRBJ1-4	.	TGTGCCTGGAGTGTCCGGCAGGCAGAAAAACTGTTTTTT	CAWSVRQAEKLFF
.	TRBV27	TRBJ2-5	.	TGTGCCAGCACCAAAGGAGGGGGGCAGGAGACCCAGTACTTC	CASTKGGGQETQYF
.	TRBV6-1	TRBJ1-6	TRBD1	TGTGCCAGCAGAACCGGGACAGCATATAATTCACCCCTCCACTTT	CASRTGTAYNSPLHF
.	TRBV29-1	TRBJ2-5	.	TGCAGCGTCTTTCCTAGGGGGGACGAAGAGACCCAGTACTTC	CSVFPRGDEETQYF
.	TRBV5-5	TRBJ1-6	.	TGTGCCAGCAGCTTGGCCGGGGTGAATAATTCACCCCTCCACTTT	CASSLAGVNNSPLHF
once	TRBV15	TRBJ2-1	.	TGTGCCACCAGCAGAGATACCGAGAGCTACAATGAGCAGTTCTTC	CATSRDTESYNEQFF
.	TRBV11-1	TRBJ2-3	TRBD2	TGTGCCAGCAGCTTAGCGGGCGGGAGCGGGTCGGATACGCAGTATTTT	CASSLAGGSGSDTQYF
.	TRBV5-4	TRBJ2-7	TRBD1	TGTGCCAGCAGCTCCGGACAGGGGCTTCGGAACGAGCAGTACTTC	CASSSGQGLRNEQYF
.	TRBV6-5	TRBJ2-4	.	TGTGCCAGCAGTTACAGGGCCCGAGGAGGGTACATTCAGTACTTC	CASSYRARGGYIQYF
.	TRBV7-5	TRBJ2-5	.	TGTGTCAGCCCACTCGAGTACTTC	CVSPLEYF
.	TRBV7-3	TRBJ2-6	.	TGTGCCAGCAGCTTCGGTGCTGGGGCCAACGTCCTGACTTTC	CASSFGAGANVLTF
.	TRBV27	TRBJ1-1	TRBD1	TGTGCCAGCAGTCTCGTGGACAGGGTGAACACTGAAGCTTTCTTT	CASSLVDRVNTEAFF
.	TRBV10-3	TRBJ2-7	.	TGTGCCATCAGTGACCGGGACTCCCTTTTCCAGCAGTACTTC	CAISDRDSLFQQYF
.	TRBV7-2	TRBJ2-1	TRBD2	TGTGCCAGCAGCGGAACTAGCGGCTCCTACAATGAGCAGTTCTTC	CASSGTSGSYNEQFF
.	TRBV4-1	TRBJ1-4	.	TGCGCCAGCAGCCAAATACCCGGGACACCGTTTTTT	CASSQIPGTPFF
.	TRBV2	TRBJ2-2	.	TGTGCCAGCAGTGAACTGGGTATTGGCACCGGGGAGCTGTTTTTT	CASSELGIGTGELFF
once	TRBV27	TRBJ2-1	.	TGTGCCAGCAGTTTATCGTCATTGGCTCTGTCCACTCCTTACAATGAGCAGTTCTTC	CASSLSSLALSTPYNEQFF
.	TRBV7-5	TRBJ2-7	.	TGTGCCAGCAGCCCCCGCTCCCGTCCAGTCGAGCAGTACTTC	CASSPRSRPVEQYF
.	TRBV5-4	TRBJ1-5	.	TGTGCCAGCAGCCCGGGGGACGGAACTTCGGGGCCCCAGCATTTT	CASSPGDGTSGPQHF
.	TRBV5-4	TRBJ2-3	.	TGTGCCAGCAGCTTGTGGGCAGATACGCAGTATTTT	CASSLWADTQYF
.	TRBV29-1	TRBJ1-3	TRBD1	TGCAGCGTTGAGCGACCCCACACTTTGGAGGGACAGAAAGGAAACACCATATATTTT	CSVERPHTLEGQKGNTIYF
.	TRBV5-6	TRBJ2-5	TRBD2	TGTGCCAGCAGCTTGATCAGCGGGAGGATAGGGGAGACCCAGTACTTC	CASSLISGRIGETQYF
.	TRBV11-2	TRBJ1-2	TRBD1	TGTGCCAGCAGCACCTCGACAGGGGGGCATGGCTACACCTTC	CASSTSTGGHGYTF
.	TRBV5-1	TRBJ2-7	TRBD2	TGCGCCAGCAGCCAACTAGCGGGGTCACACGAGCAGTACTTC	CASSQLAGSHEQYF
once	TRBV5-1	TRBJ2-1	.	TGCGCCAGCAGCTTGGTCGGATCAGATCGAATCGATGAGCAGTTCTTC	CASSLVGSDRIDEQFF
.	TRBV29-1	TRBJ2-3	.	TGCAGCGTTGATCCGGAGAGCACAGATACGCAGTATTTT	CSVDPESTDTQYF
.	TRBV11-2	TRBJ1-2	.	TGTGCCAGCAGCCTGGAGACCTATGGCTACACCTTC	CASSLETYGYTF
.	TRBV2	TRBJ1-4	.	TGTGCCAGCAGTGGTACAGGGTCAACTAATGAAAAACTGTTTTTT	CASSGTGSTNEKLFF
.	TRBV27	TRBJ2-3	.	TGTGCCAGCAGTTTTGAGCGGTTCACAGATACGCAGTATTTT	CASSFERFTDTQYF
large	TRBV6-6	TRBJ1-3	.	TGTGCCAGCAGCCGGGACACTGGAAACACCATATATTTT	CASSRDTGNTIYF
.	TRBV5-1	TRBJ1-6	.	TGCGCCAGCAGCTATGGGCTCCGCAATTCACCCCTCCACTTT	CASSYGLRNSPLHF
once	TRBV7-7	TRBJ2-3	TRBD2	TGTGCCAGCCGACCTAGCGGGGGAGGCCCAGATACGCAGTATTTT	CASRPSGGGPDTQYF
.	TRBV19	TRBJ1-1	.	TGTGCCAGTAGTATAGCGGGGGGAACTGAAGCTTTCTTT	CASSIAGGTEAFF
.	TRBV6-5	TRBJ1-1	.	TGTGCCAGCAGTTACCAATACTCGGCCGGCGGTACTGAAGCTTTCTTT	CASSYQYSAGGTEAFF
.	TRBV10-1	TRBJ2-3	.	TGCGCCAGCAGTGAGTCGGGTAGGCTTTTGGATACGCAGTATTTT	CASSESGRLLDTQYF
.	TRBV5-1	TRBJ2-4	.	TGCGCCAACAGCTTGGGGGCCAAAAACATTCAGTACTTC	CANSLGAKNIQYF
.	TRBV7-3	TRBJ2-3	TRBD2	TGTGCCAGCAGCTTAATGGTAGCGGGGGCCACAGATACGCAGTATTTT	CASSLMVAGATDTQYF
.	TRBV5-1	TRBJ2-3	TRBD1	TGCGCCAGCAGCTCGGGACAGGGGGCAAATACGCAGTATTTT	CASSSGQGANTQYF
once	TRBV18	TRBJ1-3	.	TGTGCCAGCTCCCCGGTCGGGGGGAACGGAAACACCATATATTTT	CASSPVGGNGNTIYF
once	TRBV5-6	TRBJ2-7	.	TGTGCCAGCAGCTTGTTTGATACCTACGAGCAGTACTTC	CASSLFDTYEQYF
.	TRBV5-1	TRBJ1-4	.	TGCGCCAGCAGGGACCCAGGGTACGAAAAACTGTTTTTT	CASRDPGYEKLFF
.	TRBV28	TRBJ1-1	.	TGTGCCACCTATACATCACCGGTGGCTGAAGCTTTCTTT	CATYTSPVAEAFF
.	TRBV15	TRBJ2-7	.	TGTGCCACCAGCAGACAGGGGAGCTCCTACGAGCAGTACTTC	CATSRQGSSYEQYF
.	TRBV6-1	TRBJ2-7	TRBD2	TGTGCCAGCAGTGAAAAGAGACTAGCGGTATCCTACGAGCAGTACTTC	CASSEKRLAVSYEQYF
.	TRBV4-1	TRBJ2-2	TRBD2	TGCGCCAGCGGAAGGACTAGCGGGGTCCTTGGGCCCGGGGAGCTGTTTTTT	CASGRTSGVLGPGELFF